This T cell receptor (beta chain) was identified in a study of blood T cell repertoires in COVID-19. Germline-derived CDR1 and CDR2 are KGHSH and LQKENI. This CDR3 is 13 amino acids long. V was shortened by 0 bases and J by 7 bases, with 7 bases between the two germline ends. Generated by immunoSEQ multiplex PCR, the TCRdb table keeps only in-frame clones and is missing some. Of approximately 64,000 clones in the sample, 81% are singletons; the top ten hold about 0.87%. This rearrangement joins TRBV18 to TRBJ2-1, with D possibly matching TRBD2 (6 bases). The source material was peripheral blood. This TCR was recovered from a woman between 65 and 79 years old with acute or convalescent COVID-19. The chain's CDR3 is CASSPPAGNEQFF. As DNA, the CDR3 is TGTGCCAGCTCACCACCGGCGGGAAATGAGCAGTTCTTC.